Presented here are 4 T cell receptor beta chains from one specimen sequenced in a study of glioma-infiltrating T cells after dendritic cell vaccination. Data came from immunoSEQ multiplex PCR; TCRdb stores just in-frame clones and leaves some out. The sample records 100,000 or so clones, around 86% being singletons. The specimen was blood, collected before dendritic cell vaccination. Every receptor here comes from a human donor with glioblastoma.

CDR3 protein: CASSHPGSTLYF. The CDR3 DNA follows: TGTGCCAGCAGCCACCCGGGGAGTACCCTGTACTTC. The chain combines TRBV7-3 with TRBJ2-7; D is possibly TRBD2 (5 bases). V was pared by 5 bases and J by 12 bases, with 17 bases between. Germline CDR1 SGHTA, CDR2 FQGTGA. This CDR3 is built from 12 residues.

The V call is TRBV6-1, the J call TRBJ2-7, with 11 bases matching TRBD2. Trimming at V came to 6 bases and at J to 5 bases, leaving 9 bases not matched to a gene. CDR1 is MNHNS and CDR2 is SASEGT in the germline V gene. This CDR3 has 15 amino acids. The CDR3 reads CASSTLAGENDEQYF. The CDR3 DNA is TGTGCCAGCAGCACACTAGCGGGAGAAAATGACGAGCAGTACTTC.

CDR3 sequence: CAWRPRQMNYEQYF. CDR3 nucleotide sequence: TGTGCCTGGAGACCGCGACAGATGAACTACGAGCAGTACTTC. The J gene is TRBJ2-7, the V gene TRBV30; the D gene is possibly TRBD1 (5 bases). The V end lost 3 bases, the J end lost 3 bases, and 15 bases lay between the germline ends. This CDR3 comprises 14 residues. In germline, CDR1 is GTSNPN, CDR2 SVGIG (reference sequence).

The chain is built from TRBV4-1 and TRBJ2-3; TRBD2 aligns across 10 bases. Germline assignment: CDR1 MGHRA and CDR2 YSYEKL. The V gene end was trimmed by 3 bases and the J gene end by 4 bases; junction bases not matched to a gene: 10. The CDR3 contains 17 residues. CDR3 sequence reads: CASSHPTGTSVADTQYF. CDR3 in DNA: TGCGCCAGCAGCCACCCTACCGGGACTAGCGTAGCAGATACGCAGTATTTT.